Presented here are 2 T cell receptor beta chains from one specimen sequenced in a study of spatial heterogeneity in lung cancer. TCRdb called the 5' RACE reads again in MiXCR, with one record for every CDR3 protein. The sample has 35,000 to 45,000 distinct CDR3 sequences; approximately 8% are singletons. The time point here: blood at routine non-recurrence follow-up after resection. Material: PBMCs, obtained at follow-up. Source of these receptors: a male donor with early-stage non-small cell lung cancer.

This clonotype has a count of ten or more. The rearrangement uses TRBV27 and TRBJ2-1; 8 bases agree with TRBD2. With 6 bases clipped from V and 0 bases from J, the junction kept 10 bases outside the gene matches. Germline-derived CDR1 and CDR2 are MNHEY and SMNVEV (reference sequence). There are 17 residues in the CDR3. The CDR3 region is CASRPGGGRISYNEQFF. For the CDR3, the DNA is TGTGCCAGCAGGCCCGGGGGGGGGAGAATCTCCTACAATGAGCAGTTCTTC.

At least ten counts were recorded for this clonotype. The chain has TRBV14 and TRBJ2-1; perhaps TRBD1 as D (5 bases). Trimming shortened V by 4 bases and J by 8 bases, and 15 bases separated the two germline ends. Germline V lookup: CDR1 SGHDN, CDR2 FVKESK. The CDR3 covers 14 residues. The CDR3 nucleotides read TGTGCCAGCAGCCCCTATCAGGGAACGGATGAGCAGTTCTTC. Translated, it gives CASSPYQGTDEQFF. Full variable domain (rest looked up from reference TRBV14 and TRBJ2-1): EAGVTQFPSHSVIEKGQTVTLRCDPISGHDNLYWYRRVMGKEIKFLLHFVKESKQDESGMPNNRFLAERTGGTYSTLKVQPAELEDSGVYFCASSPYQGTDEQFFGPGTRLTVL.